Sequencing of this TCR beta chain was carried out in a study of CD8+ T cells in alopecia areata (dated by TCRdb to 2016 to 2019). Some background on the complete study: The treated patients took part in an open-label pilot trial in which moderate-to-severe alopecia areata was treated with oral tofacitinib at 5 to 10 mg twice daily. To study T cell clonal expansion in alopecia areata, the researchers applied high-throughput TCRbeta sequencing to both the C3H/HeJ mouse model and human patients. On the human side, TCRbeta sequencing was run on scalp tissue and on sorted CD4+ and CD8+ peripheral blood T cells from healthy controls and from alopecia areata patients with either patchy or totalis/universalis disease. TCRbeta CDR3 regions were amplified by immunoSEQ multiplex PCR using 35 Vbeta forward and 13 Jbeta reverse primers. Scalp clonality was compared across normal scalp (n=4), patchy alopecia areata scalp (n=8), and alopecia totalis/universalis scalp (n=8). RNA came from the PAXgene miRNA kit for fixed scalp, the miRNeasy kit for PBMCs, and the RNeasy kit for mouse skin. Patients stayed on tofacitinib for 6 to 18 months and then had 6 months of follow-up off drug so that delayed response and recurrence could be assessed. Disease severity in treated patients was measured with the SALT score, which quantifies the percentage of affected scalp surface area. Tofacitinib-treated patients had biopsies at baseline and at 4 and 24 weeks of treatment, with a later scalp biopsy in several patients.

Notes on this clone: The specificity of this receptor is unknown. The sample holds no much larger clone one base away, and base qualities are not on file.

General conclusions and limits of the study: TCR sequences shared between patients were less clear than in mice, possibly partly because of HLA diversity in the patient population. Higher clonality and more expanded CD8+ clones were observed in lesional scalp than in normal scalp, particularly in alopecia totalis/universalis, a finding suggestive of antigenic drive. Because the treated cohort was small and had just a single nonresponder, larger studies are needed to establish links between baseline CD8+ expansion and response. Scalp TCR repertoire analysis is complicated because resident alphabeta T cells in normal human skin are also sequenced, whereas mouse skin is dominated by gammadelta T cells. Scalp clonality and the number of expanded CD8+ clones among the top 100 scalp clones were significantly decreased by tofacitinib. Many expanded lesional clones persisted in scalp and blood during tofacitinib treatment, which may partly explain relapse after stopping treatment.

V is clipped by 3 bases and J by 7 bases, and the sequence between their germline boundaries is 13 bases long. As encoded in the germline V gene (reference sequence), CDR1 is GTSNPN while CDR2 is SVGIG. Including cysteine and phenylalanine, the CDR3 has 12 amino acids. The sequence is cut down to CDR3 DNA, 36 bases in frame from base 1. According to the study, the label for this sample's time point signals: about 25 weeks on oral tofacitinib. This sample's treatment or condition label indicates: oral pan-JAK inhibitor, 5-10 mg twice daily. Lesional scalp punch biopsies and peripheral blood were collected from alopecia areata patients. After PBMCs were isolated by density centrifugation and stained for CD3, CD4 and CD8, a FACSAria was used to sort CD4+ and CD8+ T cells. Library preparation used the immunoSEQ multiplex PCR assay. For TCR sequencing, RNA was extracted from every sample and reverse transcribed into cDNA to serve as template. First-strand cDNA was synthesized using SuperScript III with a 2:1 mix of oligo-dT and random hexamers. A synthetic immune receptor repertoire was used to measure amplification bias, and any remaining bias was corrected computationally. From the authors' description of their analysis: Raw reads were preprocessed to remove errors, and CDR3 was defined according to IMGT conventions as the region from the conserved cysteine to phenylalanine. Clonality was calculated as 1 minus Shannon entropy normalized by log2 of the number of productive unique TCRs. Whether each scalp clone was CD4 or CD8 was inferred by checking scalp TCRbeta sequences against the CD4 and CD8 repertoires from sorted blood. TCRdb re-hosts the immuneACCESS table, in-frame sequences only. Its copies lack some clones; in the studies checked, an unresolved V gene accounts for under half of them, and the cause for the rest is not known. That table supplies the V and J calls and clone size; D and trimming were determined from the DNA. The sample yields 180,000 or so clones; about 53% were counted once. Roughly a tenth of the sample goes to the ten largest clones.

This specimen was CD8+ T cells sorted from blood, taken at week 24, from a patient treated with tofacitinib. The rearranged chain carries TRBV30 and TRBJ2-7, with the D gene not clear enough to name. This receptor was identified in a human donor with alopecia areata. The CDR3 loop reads CAWRNGGGEQYF. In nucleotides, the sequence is TGTGCCTGGAGAAACGGTGGTGGGGAGCAGTACTTC.